Listed below are T cell receptor beta chains from one sample, sequenced in a study of shared clonotypes between healthy human individuals. Data came from immunoSEQ multiplex PCR; TCRdb stores just in-frame clones and leaves some out. The repertoire holds millions of clones, with more than 85% as singletons. Sequencing was performed on naive CD4+ T cells from PBMCs. Receptors originate from a man younger than 35 in good health. Some clones in this sample may be carry-over from other donors' samples. The conserved cysteine and the conserved F or W are not part of the CDR3 here. Clone size is shown for a subset of rows, as once, few, many or a class of expanded clone.

V gene,J gene,clone size,CDR3 protein
TRBV14,TRBJ2-3,NA,ASSPDRVKADTQY
TRBV15,TRBJ2-7,once,ATSSTGGGSYEQY
TRBV10-3,TRBJ1-3,NA,AISEYGGASGNTIY
TRBV5-1,TRBJ1-3,NA,ASSSSGGPGNTIY
TRBV7-2,TRBJ2-5,NA,ASSAGLAGAETQY
TRBV5-1,TRBJ2-7,NA,ASSPAASYEQY
TRBV5-1,TRBJ2-1,NA,ASSLGTGLIDEQF
TRBV6-1,TRBJ1-2,once,AGRTLNYGYT
TRBV5-5,TRBJ2-5,NA,ASSLPGQGTQY
TRBV5-6,TRBJ2-1,NA,ASSPGTSGRGF
TRBV7-2,TRBJ2-3,NA,ATGQGRTDTQY
TRBV11-3,TRBJ2-5,once,ASSLFGEQETQY
TRBV6-6,TRBJ2-1,NA,ASSPGRQALYNEQF
TRBV6-6,TRBJ2-7,NA,ASSYGGTSSTYEQY
TRBV28,TRBJ2-5,NA,ASTGPLLETQY
TRBV30,TRBJ1-2,NA,AWSAPNGLYGYT
TRBV7-2,TRBJ2-7,NA,ASSRDSSGYEQY
TRBV7-9,TRBJ1-5,NA,ASSRGTLSSNQPQH
TRBV9,TRBJ2-2,NA,ASSVGGGGTGELF
TRBV2,TRBJ1-5,NA,ASKLLGGSNQPQH
TRBV6-5,TRBJ2-1,NA,ASSYRGTGGFEQF
TRBV5-1,TRBJ2-3,NA,ASRETSGSTDTQY
TRBV2,TRBJ2-7,NA,ASETGSYEQY
TRBV6-6,TRBJ2-1,NA,ASSYRTRSSYNEQF
TRBV30,TRBJ1-1,few,AWRWDSTEAF
TRBV4-1,TRBJ2-7,NA,ASSRLQGPYEQY
TRBV5-8,TRBJ1-1,NA,ASSLNPSPTGAAF
TRBV18,TRBJ2-7,NA,ASSPAAGVGYEQY
TRBV28,TRBJ2-3,NA,ASSQIASTDTQY
TRBV4-1,TRBJ2-5,NA,ASSQGLGEETQY
TRBV28,TRBJ2-7,NA,ASSLQGWEQY
TRBV5-4,TRBJ2-2,NA,ASRLAGTPGELF
TRBV19,TRBJ1-4,NA,ASSSRGRGATNEKLF
TRBV5-1,TRBJ2-1,NA,ASSSGTSTYNEQF
TRBV5-4,TRBJ1-1,NA,ASSLAGGGNTEAF
TRBV29-1,TRBJ2-1,NA,SGIDSGGASYNEQF
TRBV28,TRBJ2-3,NA,ASSLPGRGETDTQY
TRBV28,TRBJ2-7,NA,ASSLSRGPYEQY
TRBV11-2,TRBJ2-4,NA,ASSPGRMLAGAKNIQY